The 23 T cell receptor beta chains presented below share a single source sample, sequenced in a study of cytomegalovirus exposure and HLA in healthy donors (dated by TCRdb to about 2017). Libraries were constructed by the immunoSEQ multiplex PCR assay. Sourced from immuneACCESS, this table was stored by TCRdb with only in-frame sequences that have V and J called. A share of the clones is absent; for the studies checked, an unresolved V gene accounts for under half, and the remainder has no known explanation. The table for this sample lists just under 65,000 clones; roughly 94% of them were counted only once. Jointly, the top ten make up about 7% of the sample. Sequencing was carried out using PBMCs. These receptors all stem from a woman in her late teens or twenties in good health and CMV-seropositive.

This clone was recorded once. The chain couples TRBV14 to TRBJ2-7; no clear D. The CDR3 sequence is 12 residues long. Germline V CDR1 and CDR2: SGHDN, FVKESK. Trimming shortened V by 4 bases and J by 9 bases, and 13 bases separated the two germline ends. CDR3 protein: CASSLTDYGQYF. Written as DNA, the CDR3 is TGTGCCAGCAGCCTCACAGATTATGGGCAGTACTTC.

The count of this clone is one. The chain has TRBV5-4 and TRBJ2-2, with a tentative D call TRBD1 (7 bases). Trimming removed 4 bases at V and 4 bases at J, with 11 bases between. The CDR3 loop spans 14 amino acids. Looked up from germline, CDR1 is SGHNT and CDR2 is YYREEE (reference sequence). CDR3: CASSAGQLTGELFF. The CDR3 region has the DNA TGTGCCAGCAGCGCGGGACAGCTCACCGGGGAGCTGTTTTTT.

CDR3 loop: CASSLSPRFTGGGITEAFF. As DNA, the CDR3 is TGTGCCAGCAGTTTAAGTCCCCGTTTTACTGGGGGGGGAATCACTGAAGCTTTCTTT. V is TRBV28 and J is TRBJ1-1, with TRBD1 as a possible D gene (5 bases). The germline CDR1 and CDR2 sequences are MDHEN and SYDVKM. V was clipped by 2 bases and J by 4 bases, with 26 bases between them. The CDR3 totals 19 residues.

V gene TRBV27 combines with J gene TRBJ1-4, with D uncertain. Germline CDR1 MNHEY, CDR2 SMNVEV (reference sequence). This CDR3 comprises 15 residues. Trimming took 8 bases from V and 0 from J, leaving 13 bases between them. In DNA form, the CDR3 reads TGTGCCAGCCGACCTAGCAGGTCAACTAATGAAAAACTGTTTTTT. Its translation: CASRPSRSTNEKLFF. Based on the CDR3 plus reference TRBV27 and TRBJ1-4, the full variable domain is EAQVTQNPRYLITVTGKKLTVTCSQNMNHEYMSWYRQDPGLGLRQIYYSMNVEVTDKGDVPEGYKVSRKEKRNFPLILESPSPNQTSLYFCASRPSRSTNEKLFFGSGTQLSVL.

The chain couples TRBV10-3 to TRBJ2-1, with TRBD2 as a possible D gene (5 bases). Trimming took 1 base from V and 0 from J, leaving 13 bases between them. The CDR3 has 17 amino acids. Looked up from germline, CDR1 is ENHRY and CDR2 is SYGVKD. The CDR3 region has the DNA TGTGCCATCAGTGAGTTCGGACTTACCAGCTCCTACAATGAGCAGTTCTTC. Protein: CAISEFGLTSSYNEQFF.

This chain links TRBV4-1 with TRBJ1-1; D not certain. The CDR3 spans 13 residues. Trimming shortened V by 0 bases and J by 10 bases, and 12 bases separated the two germline ends. Looked up from germline, CDR1 is MGHRA and CDR2 is YSYEKL. The DNA of the CDR3 is TGCGCCAGCAGCCAAGATCCGGGGATTACAGCTTTCTTT. Protein sequence: CASSQDPGITAFF.

The sample holds one count of this clone. This sequence joins TRBV6-5 and TRBJ2-7; D is unresolved. The V gene lost 5 bases and the J gene lost 7 bases, with 6 bases spanning the gap. The CDR3 is 10 residues long. Looked up from germline, CDR1 is MNHEY and CDR2 is SVGAGI. CDR3 bases: TGTGCCAGCAGTGAGATGGAGCAGTACTTC. Translated: CASSEMEQYF.

This clone was observed a single time. The rearrangement joins TRBV11-2 to TRBJ2-1; 11 bases are shared with TRBD2. The V and J ends lost 3 bases and 5 bases, in that order; junction bases with no gene match: 6. Germline lookup yields CDR1 SGHAT and CDR2 FQNNGV. The CDR3 covers 16 residues. CDR3 region: CASSLLLAGAHNEQFF. The DNA for the CDR3 is TGTGCCAGCAGCTTGCTACTAGCGGGAGCCCACAATGAGCAGTTCTTC.

The chain links TRBV19 to TRBJ1-6, with TRBD1 as a possible D gene (6 bases). V was pared by 4 bases and J by 5 bases, with 12 bases between. Germline V lookup: CDR1 LNHDA, CDR2 SQIVND (reference sequence). This CDR3 is built from 15 residues. The CDR3 DNA is TGTGCCAGTAGTACAGGGGATAGCAATAATTCACCCCTCCACTTT. Its translation: CASSTGDSNNSPLHF.

CDR3 sequence: CASSETPYEQYF. The CDR3 DNA reads TGTGCCAGTAGTGAGACTCCCTACGAGCAGTACTTC. V is TRBV19 and J is TRBJ2-7; the D is unclear. The V gene's germline CDR1 is LNHDA and CDR2 SQIVND (reference sequence). The CDR3 sequence is 12 residues long. V dropped 5 bases and J dropped 2 bases, with 7 bases sitting between them. Using reference TRBV19 and TRBJ2-7 for the parts outside the CDR3, the full variable domain is DGGITQSPKYLFRKEGQNVTLSCEQNLNHDAMYWYRQDPGQGLRLIYYSQIVNDFQKGDIAEGYSVSREKKESFPLTVTSAQKNPTAFYLCASSETPYEQYFGPGTRLTVT.

The rearrangement joins TRBV4-2 to TRBJ1-5, with D maybe TRBD1 (5 bases). Germline CDR1 and CDR2: LGHNA and YNFKEQ. The CDR3 runs to 14 residues. V was cut by 4 bases and J by 6 bases, with 13 bases left in between. The CDR3 loop reads CASSPYRMGQPQHF. CDR3 DNA: TGTGCCAGCAGCCCTTACAGGATGGGTCAGCCCCAGCATTTT.

V is TRBV4-1 and J is TRBJ1-1, with D tentatively TRBD1 (6 bases). V was cut by 3 bases and J by 2 bases, with 10 bases left in between. The germline V gene has CDR1 MGHRA and CDR2 YSYEKL. This CDR3 comprises 14 residues. Here the CDR3 DNA reads TGCGCCAGCAGCCATGTGACAGGCAACACTGAAGCTTTCTTT. Protein sequence: CASSHVTGNTEAFF.

The genes are TRBV20-1 and TRBJ1-1; D gene uncertain. Trimming removed 1 base at V and 3 bases at J, with 3 bases between. The CDR3 spans 11 residues. Germline CDR1 DFQATT, CDR2 SNEGSKA (reference sequence). This CDR3 reads CSARAYTEAFF. CDR3 nucleotide sequence: TGCAGTGCTAGAGCCTACACTGAAGCTTTCTTT.

This chain joins TRBV14 and TRBJ2-5, with D perhaps TRBD2 (5 bases). V gave up 10 bases and J gave up 2 bases, with 17 bases separating them. CDR3 length equals 14 residues. Germline V CDR1 and CDR2: SGHDN, FVKESK. The DNA for the CDR3 is TGTGCCACCCTCCTAGCCCCGTTACAAGAGACCCAGTACTTC. This encodes CATLLAPLQETQYF.

This chain joins TRBV5-1 and TRBJ2-2; D ambiguous. From germline, CDR1 is SGHRS and CDR2 YFSETQ. V was pared by 4 bases and J by 4 bases, with 5 bases between. This CDR3 has 12 residues. The CDR3 DNA is TGCGCCAGCAGCACAACCACCGGGGAGCTGTTTTTT. It is translated as CASSTTTGELFF.

CDR3 sequence (DNA): TGTGCCAGCAGCCAATTACACGGGACAGGGTTAGAGACCCAGTACTTC. This gives the protein CASSQLHGTGLETQYF. This chain connects TRBV14 to TRBJ2-5, with TRBD1 matching 9 bases. V trimming: 2 bases; J trimming: 4 bases; junction bases outside the gene matches: 8. Germline V gene lookup returns CDR1 SGHDN and CDR2 FVKESK. The CDR3 is made up of 16 amino acids.

V and J are TRBV7-2 and TRBJ1-4; 8 bases are a match to TRBD1. Germline trimming cut 5 bases from V and 8 bases from J; bases unmatched to any gene: 7. CDR1 SGHTA and CDR2 FQGNSA come from the germline V gene. The CDR3 is made up of 14 amino acids. CDR3 in DNA: TGTGCCAGCAGCCAGGACAGGGTGGGAGAAAAACTGTTTTTT. Its protein is CASSQDRVGEKLFF.

The rearrangement joins TRBV6-5 to TRBJ2-1; TRBD1 matches 9 bases. There are 14 residues in the CDR3. Trimming at V came to 2 bases and at J to 8 bases, leaving 4 bases not matched to a gene. Per germline, CDR1 MNHEY and CDR2 SVGAGI. CDR3 nucleotides: TGTGCCAGCAGTTACGGGACAGGGAATTATGAGCAGTTCTTC. The encoded protein is CASSYGTGNYEQFF.

This rearrangement joins TRBV5-1 to TRBJ1-5, with 8 nucleotides matching TRBD1. CDR1 is SGHRS, CDR2 YFSETQ, per germline. The length of the CDR3 is 14 residues. V gave up 4 bases and J gave up 10 bases; unmatched junction bases: 10. CDR3 DNA: TGCGCCAGCAGCCCGACAGGGGACCCTCAACCCCAGCATTTT. Residues: CASSPTGDPQPQHF.

The V and J genes are TRBV7-9 and TRBJ2-5, with D maybe TRBD1 (6 bases). The germline CDR1 and CDR2 sequences are SEHNR and FQNEAQ (reference sequence). CDR3 length equals 14 residues. V was pared by 6 bases and J by 1 base, with 12 bases between. The CDR3 DNA is TGTGCCAGCAGGGGTATAGGGGGCCAAGAGACCCAGTACTTC. Its translation: CASRGIGGQETQYF.

The chain has TRBV11-2 and TRBJ1-2; no clear D. CDR3 size: 13 residues. The germline CDR1 and CDR2 sequences are SGHAT and FQNNGV. V was cut by 0 bases and J by 14 bases, with 16 bases left in between. The CDR3 is CASSLEYNQWCTF. CDR3 bases: TGTGCCAGCAGCTTAGAATATAACCAGTGGTGTACCTTC.

The CDR3 region has the DNA TGTGCCAGCAGTTTTGGGACAGGGTCCTACGAGCAGTACTTC. This codes for CASSFGTGSYEQYF. The chain has TRBV27 and TRBJ2-7; TRBD1 aligns across 9 bases. The CDR3 runs to 14 residues. Germline V lookup: CDR1 MNHEY, CDR2 SMNVEV (reference sequence). Trimming took 3 bases from V and 1 from J; bases not matched to a gene: 1.

The J gene is TRBJ2-2, the V gene TRBV9, with 8 nucleotides matching TRBD1. The CDR3 sequence is 14 residues long. CDR1 is SGDLS, CDR2 YYNGEE, per germline. Unmatched junction bases numbered 7, after V lost 4 bases and J lost 8 bases. In DNA, the CDR3 is TGTGCCAGCAGCCCCCGGACAGGGAAAGGGGAGCTGTTTTTT. It specifies CASSPRTGKGELFF.